Sequencing of this TCR beta chain was carried out in a study of cytomegalovirus exposure and HLA in healthy donors. Study-level background: A prior study identified over 100 million unique TCR beta sequences from about 180 million T cells.

Turning to this clone: Its cognate antigen is unknown.

The study sampled nominally healthy donors, though unrecorded immune exposures were likely. 60 Vbeta and 13 Jbeta primers were used in PCR. Using immunoSEQ multiplex PCR, the repertoire was profiled, and TCRdb retains in-frame clones only, with some absent. Of 200,000 or so clones in the sample, less than 90% are singletons; the top ten hold roughly 0.23%. Points from the study as a whole: As was reported, the HLA-A and HLA-B alleles of most subjects were accurately predicted from TCR beta sequences. Within an earlier analysis, most TCR beta V segments proved productive either about 90% or about 30% of the time.

The sample comprised PBMCs. The clonotype was recovered from a girl under three years old in good health and CMV-seronegative.

In DNA, the CDR3 is TGTGCCAGCAGTCTAAGACAGGGGGCCCTCTATGGCTACACCTTC. It codes for CASSLRQGALYGYTF. The rearrangement joins TRBV7-2 to TRBJ1-2, with TRBD1 matching over 10 bases. CDR1 SGHTA and CDR2 FQGNSA come from the germline V gene. The CDR3 has 15 amino acids. Losses at the gene ends were 6 bases for V and 4 bases for J; bases not matched to a gene: 8.